The present TCR beta chain was sequenced within a study of blood T cells in healthy people across ages. Study-level points and caveats: TCR beta diversity was tightly associated with the proportion of naive T cells. The unsorted PBMCs prevented any conclusive comparison of naive versus antigen-experienced cells. Age brought a roughly linear fall in TCR beta diversity measured per million T cells.

This clonotype was recorded a few times. The target antigen is unknown. The CDR3 loop spans 16 amino acids. Germline V gene lookup returns CDR1 SQVTM and CDR2 ANQGSEA. Between the trimmed V and J ends, which lost 0 bases and 1 base, there was a span of 16 bases. A second roughly 6 to 12 cycle PCR used barcoded and J-beta primers. Each of the samples gave a minimum of 2.5 million paired-end reads that contained CDR3. Each CDR3 protein is one row after TCRdb ran MiXCR on the 5' RACE reads. Among 1.5 million to 2 million distinct CDR3 sequences listed, about 50% were seen once. V and J are TRBV29-1 and TRBJ2-7; maybe TRBD2 (6 bases). The sequenced material came from blood. The sequence derives from a woman aged 40 to 55 in good health. The DNA of the CDR3 is TGCAGCGTTGAAGAGCCCTCCGGGAGCCTATCCTACGAGCAGTACTTC. Translation gives CSVEEPSGSLSYEQYF.